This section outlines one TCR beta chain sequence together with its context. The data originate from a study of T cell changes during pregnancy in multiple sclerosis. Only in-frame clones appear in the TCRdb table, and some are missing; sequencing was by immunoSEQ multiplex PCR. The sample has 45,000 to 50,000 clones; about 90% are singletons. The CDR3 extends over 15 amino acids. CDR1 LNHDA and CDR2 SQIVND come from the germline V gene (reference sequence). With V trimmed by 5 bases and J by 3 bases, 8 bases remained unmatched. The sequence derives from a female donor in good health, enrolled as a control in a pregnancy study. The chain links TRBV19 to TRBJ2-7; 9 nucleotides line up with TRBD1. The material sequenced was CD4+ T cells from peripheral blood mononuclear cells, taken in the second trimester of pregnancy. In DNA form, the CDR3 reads TGTGCCAGTAGTGCCGGGACAGGGCCCTTCTACGAGCAGTACTTC. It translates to CASSAGTGPFYEQYF.